A selection of T cell receptor beta chains follows, all from one sample in a study of OX40 agonist ivuxolimab in advanced cancers. Data came from immunoSEQ multiplex PCR; TCRdb stores just in-frame clones and leaves some out. The table includes roughly 70,000 clones, 85% detected once. Sequences were derived from CD4+ or CD8+ T cells sorted from blood, sampled in a trial of the OX40 agonist ivuxolimab. The receptors come from an adult with an advanced solid tumor such as melanoma, head and neck, liver or kidney cancer. Both conserved end residues are trimmed from each CDR3. Each record gives: CDR3 length, J gene, V gene, CDR3 protein.

12	TRBJ2-3	TRBV7-2	ASSLVHGQNTQY
14	TRBJ2-2	TRBV14	ASSQVRPANTGELF
14	TRBJ2-7	TRBV5-1	ASSLGGSGHTYEQY
11	TRBJ1-5	TRBV19	ASTKASNQPQH
15	TRBJ2-1	TRBV9	ASSVATAGGIYNEQF
14	TRBJ2-3	TRBV12-5	ASGLISGRATDTQY
13	TRBJ1-2	TRBV4-1	ASSPGTGVAYGYT
9	TRBJ1-2	TRBV6-1	ASSAGGSYT
12	TRBJ1-6	TRBV5-1	ASSMTGDDSPLH
12	TRBJ1-1	TRBV7-9	ASSRTGETTEAF
9	TRBJ2-5	TRBV28	ASSLSVTQY
9	TRBJ2-7	TRBV14	ASSQYNEQY
10	TRBJ2-2	TRBV5-6	ASSPWVGELF
11	TRBJ2-1	TRBV11-3	ASSQQGINEQF
17	TRBJ2-1	TRBV7-9	ASSPVGTSSLSTYNEQF
15	TRBJ2-5	TRBV15	ATSRAQRGGAQETQY
11	TRBJ2-7	TRBV28	ASGIFRSYEQY